The 21 T cell receptor beta chains in this list originate from one sample, sequenced in a study of low-dose radiotherapy and immunotherapy resistance in tumors. Specified time point: before trial treatment. TRAV and TRBV primers primed cDNA for both TCRalpha and TCRbeta. For amplifying TCRs, the PCR ran for roughly 20 cycles with Phusion, which was used together with a constant-region primer and the adapter on the V primers. TCRdb recomputed calls from the reads with MiXCR, one row per CDR3 protein. The table lists some 82,000 distinct CDR3 sequences, over 15% of them singletons, with about 5.9% in the top ten. Source: PBMCs, taken before treatment. All receptors come from a male donor with prostate cancer.

Many counts were recorded for this clonotype. This sequence joins TRBV6-5 and TRBJ2-3; D ambiguous. Germline CDR1 is MNHEY and CDR2 is SVGAGI. The CDR3 runs 14 residues. Trimming removed 5 bases at V and 3 bases at J, with 12 bases between. The CDR3 DNA reads as TGTGCCAGCAGTAGACAACCCCGAACAGATACGCAGTATTTT. Translating it yields CASSRQPRTDTQYF.

This clonotype appeared many times. Here the CDR3 DNA reads TGTGCCAGCAGCTTGGGCGGGAGCCGAGAGCAGTACTTC. It yields the protein CASSLGGSREQYF. The rearrangement links TRBV5-6 to TRBJ2-7; TRBD2 agrees at 7 bases. The CDR3 loop spans 13 amino acids. Germline V lookup: CDR1 SGHDT, CDR2 YYEEEE. The V gene end was trimmed by 0 bases and the J gene end by 7 bases; junction bases not matched to a gene: 4.

This clonotype was recorded at least ten times. The genes are TRBV24-1 and TRBJ1-1; 9 nucleotides agree with TRBD1. Per germline, CDR1 KGHDR and CDR2 SFDVKD. CDR3 length: 15 residues. V dropped 2 bases and J dropped 6; count of bases not matched to a gene: 6. CDR3 protein: CATSDYRDRAPEAFF. For the CDR3, the DNA is TGTGCCACCAGTGATTACCGGGACAGGGCGCCTGAAGCTTTCTTT.

This clonotype was counted ten times or more. The rearrangement uses TRBV7-9 and TRBJ2-5; tentative D call: TRBD2 (6 bases). Trimming shortened V by 0 bases and J by 5 bases, and 19 bases separated the two germline ends. The CDR3 spans 17 residues. Germline CDR1 SEHNR, CDR2 FQNEAQ (reference sequence). The CDR3 here is CASSLALSGDSWETQYF. As DNA, the CDR3 is TGTGCCAGCAGCTTAGCCTTGTCGGGGGATTCTTGGGAGACCCAGTACTTC. Filled out from reference TRBV7-9 and TRBJ2-5, the complete variable domain reads DTGVSQNPRHKITKRGQNVTFRCDPISEHNRLYWYRQTLGQGPEFLTYFQNEAQLEKSRLLSDRFSAERPKGSFSTLEIQRTEQGDSAMYLCASSLALSGDSWETQYFGPGTRLLVL.

This clonotype has at least ten counts. This chain links TRBV4-1 with TRBJ1-5, with 8 bases lining up with TRBD1. The V segment lost 6 bases and the J segment 4 bases; nucleotides outside the gene matches: 8. CDR1 and CDR2 from the germline V gene are MGHRA and YSYEKL. The CDR3 is made up of 15 amino acids. The CDR3 sequence: CASRAGGLGNQPQHF. The CDR3 coding sequence is TGCGCCAGCAGGGCAGGGGGCCTGGGGAATCAGCCCCAGCATTTT.

This clonotype was picked up many times. The CDR3 spells CASSVQEGSYNEQFF. In DNA, the CDR3 is TGTGCCAGCAGCGTCCAGGAGGGGTCCTACAATGAGCAGTTCTTC. The chain recombines TRBV9 with TRBJ2-1; D possibly corresponds to TRBD2 (6 bases). The CDR3 is 15 residues long. Germline CDR1 SGDLS, CDR2 YYNGEE. V dropped 2 bases and J dropped 1 base, with 10 bases sitting between them.

This clonotype was picked up many times. The chain uses TRBV2 and TRBJ1-1, with D possibly TRBD1 on 6 matching bases. The germline V gene encodes CDR1 SNHLY and CDR2 FYNNEI. V was shortened by 5 bases and J by 4 bases, with 11 bases between the two germline ends. The CDR3 consists of 13 residues. The CDR3 coding sequence is TGTGCCAGCAGTACCACAGGGACCACTGAAGCTTTCTTT. It codes for CASSTTGTTEAFF.

Note on this clonotype: With only one base between it and a far larger clone, this is likely a read error. The chain joins TRBV24-1 to TRBJ2-5; 9 positions agree with TRBD1. CDR3 length: 15 residues. Germline V lookup: CDR1 KGHDR, CDR2 SFDVKD. V trimming: 7 bases; J trimming: 5 bases; junction bases outside the gene matches: 10. The CDR3 reads CATSVRDRALETQYF. CDR3 coding DNA: TGTGCCACCAGCGTCCGGGACAGGGCGTTGGAGACCCAGTACTTC.

This clonotype was observed once. V and J are TRBV5-1 and TRBJ2-1, with unresolved D. V was clipped by 1 base and J by 9 bases, with 8 bases between them. The CDR3 totals 12 residues. CDR1 is SGHRS and CDR2 is YFSETQ in the germline V gene. CDR3 amino acids: CASSLRPTEQFF. DNA for the CDR3: TGCGCCAGCAGCTTGCGGCCCACTGAGCAGTTCTTC.

This clonotype was seen at least ten times. This sequence joins TRBV15 and TRBJ1-1; no clear D. CDR3 length equals 12 residues. V was pared by 5 bases and J by 8 bases, with 12 bases between. Germline V CDR1 and CDR2: LNHNV, YYDKDF (reference sequence). In DNA, the CDR3 is TGTGCCACCAGCCGGGCGGCCGGGGAAGCTTTCTTT. Encoded protein: CATSRAAGEAFF.

V usage is TRBV6-2 or TRBV6-3 and J usage is TRBJ2-3, with a possible D match to TRBD1 (6 bases). The germline gives CDR1 MNHEY, CDR2 SVGEGT. This CDR3 is 15 amino acids long. Trimming removed 5 bases at V and 0 bases at J, with 12 bases between. CDR3 protein: CASSEDSSSTDTQYF. The CDR3 coding sequence is TGTGCCAGCAGTGAGGACAGTTCTAGCACAGATACGCAGTATTTT.

This clonotype occurred a few times. This chain links TRBV7-3 with TRBJ2-5; the D is unclear. The CDR3 length is 16 residues. Deletions cut 2 bases from V and 1 base from J, with 14 bases between. The germline V gene has CDR1 SGHTA and CDR2 FQGTGA. CDR3 region: CASSLSAGSGQETQYF. The DNA for the CDR3 is TGTGCCAGCAGCTTATCCGCAGGTTCAGGCCAAGAGACCCAGTACTTC.

This rearrangement joins TRBV4-1 to TRBJ2-1, with 7 bases aligning to TRBD2. The CDR3 contains 15 residues. J gave up 6 bases and V 4 bases, and 9 bases lay outside the gene matches. Germline V gene lookup returns CDR1 MGHRA and CDR2 YSYEKL. CDR3 residues: CASSLRLADLNEQFF. CDR3 sequence (DNA): TGCGCCAGCAGCCTTCGGCTAGCGGACCTCAATGAGCAGTTCTTC.

This clonotype was counted at least ten times. The V and J genes are TRBV29-1 and TRBJ1-4; possible D gene TRBD1, 5 bases. Germline V gives CDR1 SQVTM, CDR2 ANQGSEA. The ends were cut back, 4 bases at V and 6 bases at J, with 15 bases in the middle. The CDR3 length is 14 residues. The CDR3 protein is CSVATQGLYEKLFF. In DNA form, the CDR3 reads TGCAGCGTTGCAACTCAGGGACTTTATGAAAAACTGTTTTTT.

This clonotype was counted many times. The J gene is TRBJ2-6, the V gene TRBV5-1; tentatively, D is TRBD2 (6 bases). In germline, CDR1 is SGHRS, CDR2 YFSETQ. V lost 4 bases and J lost 0, with 14 bases in between. This CDR3 has 17 residues. In nucleotides, the CDR3 is TGCGCCAGCAGCCCCCGGAGGGTGGGCTCTGGGGCCAACGTCCTGACTTTC. It translates to CASSPRRVGSGANVLTF. The full variable domain, completed using reference TRBV5-1 and TRBJ2-6, is KAGVTQTPRYLIKTRGQQVTLSCSPISGHRSVSWYQQTPGQGLQFLFEYFSETQRNKGNFPGRFSGRQFSNSRSEMNVSTLELGDSALYLCASSPRRVGSGANVLTFGAGSRLTVL.

This clonotype has ten or more counts. The chain is built from TRBV11-2 and TRBJ2-7; 10 bases are shared with TRBD1. The germline CDR1 and CDR2 sequences are SGHAT and FQNNGV. The CDR3 length is 18 residues. The junction had 9 bases not matched to a gene; V was cut back by 1 base and J by 0 bases. DNA for the CDR3: TGTGCCAGCAGCTTAGGGGTTGGGACAGGGGTCCTCTCCTACGAGCAGTACTTC. Amino acid sequence: CASSLGVGTGVLSYEQYF.

In this sample, this clonotype turned up many times. One end of the junction varies from germline; a read error may be responsible. The chain is built from TRBV7-7 and TRBJ2-2; 7 bases align to TRBD1. This CDR3 contains 15 residues. Germline loops: CDR1 SSHAT, CDR2 FNYEAQ (reference sequence). The CDR3 DNA reads TGTGCTAGCAGACCTTGGGCAGGGGGCACCGGGGAGCTGTTTTTT. This encodes CASRPWAGGTGELFF.

The chain joins TRBV9 to TRBJ2-5; 7 nucleotides agree with TRBD2. Germline assignment: CDR1 SGDLS and CDR2 YYNGEE. Trimming at V came to 2 bases and at J to 2 bases, leaving 9 bases not matched to a gene. This CDR3 is 16 amino acids long. Written as DNA, the CDR3 is TGTGCCAGCAGCGTGGGACTAACAACAAATCAAGAGACCCAGTACTTC. It codes for CASSVGLTTNQETQYF.

The table lists this clonotype with many counts. The chain couples TRBV28 to TRBJ1-5; D ambiguous. The germline gives CDR1 MDHEN, CDR2 SYDVKM. This CDR3 region has 17 residues. The V gene lost 3 bases and the J gene lost 4 bases, with 19 bases spanning the gap. This CDR3 reads CASSFRENRFGNQPQHF. In DNA, the CDR3 is TGTGCCAGCAGTTTCCGGGAGAATAGATTTGGGAATCAGCCCCAGCATTTT.

The sample holds many counts of this clonotype. The rearrangement links TRBV19 to TRBJ1-6; D is perhaps TRBD1 (5 bases). The CDR3 covers 15 residues. With 6 bases removed from V and 7 bases from J, the gap between germline ends came to 16 bases. Looked up from germline, CDR1 is LNHDA and CDR2 is SQIVND (reference sequence). The DNA of the CDR3 is TGTGCCAGTAGCTCAGGGTCGAGGAGCAATTCACCCCTCCACTTT. Translating it yields CASSSGSRSNSPLHF.

This clonotype was picked up many times. The chain recombines TRBV7-2 with TRBJ2-7; D uncertain. This CDR3 region has 15 residues. CDR1 is SGHTA and CDR2 is FQGNSA in the germline V gene. The V end lost 1 base, the J end lost 3 bases, and 13 bases lay between the germline ends. For the CDR3, the DNA is TGTGCCAGCAGCTTAGGTGAAAGAGGTGGCTACGAGCAGTACTTC. Protein product: CASSLGERGGYEQYF.